These 17 T cell receptor beta chains came from one sample sequenced in a study of T cell responses to AZD1222 COVID-19 vaccine. TCRdb keeps only in-frame clones here, not all; method: immunoSEQ multiplex PCR. Here the sample spans some 100,000 clones, more than 70% being singletons. The sample consisted of peripheral blood, taken 28 days after the second AZD1222 dose. These receptors were obtained from an adult who received the AZD1222 COVID-19 vaccine.

V usage is TRBV3-1 (or the pseudogene TRBV3-2) and J usage is TRBJ1-5; weak D call: TRBD1 (5 bases). Trimming removed 0 bases from V and 4 bases from J, with 7 bases in between. Per germline, CDR1 LGHDT and CDR2 YNNKEL (reference sequence). CDR3 length: 14 residues. Here the CDR3 reads CASSQDWGNQPQHF. The CDR3 nucleotides read TGTGCCAGCAGCCAAGATTGGGGGAATCAGCCCCAGCATTTT.

This chain links TRBV19 with TRBJ2-1; no clear D gene. The CDR3 has 14 residues. CDR1 is LNHDA and CDR2 is SQIVND in the germline V gene (reference sequence). Trimming removed 5 bases at V and 7 bases at J, with 15 bases between. The CDR3 spells CASSDAGLRNEQFF. DNA of the CDR3: TGTGCCAGTAGTGACGCAGGCTTACGGAATGAGCAGTTCTTC.

The J gene is TRBJ2-7, the V gene TRBV6-2 or TRBV6-3; TRBD1 matches 9 bases. The J segment lost 4 bases and the V segment lost 6 bases, leaving 10 bases of the junction unmatched. The CDR3 covers 15 residues. Germline V gene sequence: CDR1 MNHEY, CDR2 SVGEGT. In nucleotides, the CDR3 is TGTGCCAGCAGCCGTTCCGGGACAGGGTATTACGAGCAGTACTTC. Protein sequence: CASSRSGTGYYEQYF.

CDR3 nucleotide sequence: TGCGCCAGCAGCCAAGATCGCAGGGAAAAACTGTTTTTT. Translated, it gives CASSQDRREKLFF. V and J are TRBV4-3 and TRBJ1-4; D is unclear. This CDR3 has 13 residues. The germline CDR1 and CDR2 sequences are LGHNA and YSLEER. Trimming removed 0 bases at V and 8 bases at J, with 7 bases between.

The gene calls are TRBV11-2 and TRBJ2-6, with TRBD1 matching 7 bases. Germline V gene lookup returns CDR1 SGHAT and CDR2 FQNNGV. Trimming cost V 11 bases and J 0 bases; bases outside gene matches: 4. CDR3 length: 14 amino acids. CDR3 in amino acids: CAGQVISGANVLTF. The DNA of the CDR3 is TGTGCCGGACAGGTGATCTCTGGGGCCAACGTCCTGACTTTC.

This clone has just a few counts. This chain joins TRBV10-1 and TRBJ2-7; D remains ambiguous. There are 13 residues in the CDR3. The V gene lost 7 bases and the J gene lost 4 bases, with 14 bases spanning the gap. Germline loops: CDR1 WNHNN, CDR2 SYGVQD (reference sequence). CDR3 sequence (DNA): TGCGCCAGCAACTTGTATCAGAGGTACGAGCAGTACTTC. As protein: CASNLYQRYEQYF.

The chain is built from TRBV7-9 and TRBJ2-1, with unresolved D. V was cut by 5 bases and J by 7 bases, with 12 bases left in between. Germline CDR1 SEHNR, CDR2 FQNEAQ (reference sequence). The CDR3 is made up of 13 amino acids. This chain's CDR3 is CASSPPNVNEQFF. The CDR3 DNA follows: TGTGCCAGCAGCCCCCCGAATGTTAATGAGCAGTTCTTC.

V and J are TRBV5-4 and TRBJ2-1; possibly TRBD1 for D (5 bases). The V and J ends lost 8 bases and 0 bases respectively, with 15 bases between them. CDR1 and CDR2 from the germline V gene are SGHNT and YYREEE (reference sequence). This CDR3 contains 15 residues. The CDR3 region is CASSTQATSYNEQFF. The DNA for the CDR3 is TGTGCCAGTTCCACACAGGCGACCTCCTACAATGAGCAGTTCTTC.

The rearrangement uses TRBV7-8 and TRBJ2-7; D is undetermined. V was clipped by 5 bases and J by 0 bases, with 14 bases between them. The CDR3 totals 15 residues. The germline V gene encodes CDR1 SGHVS and CDR2 FQNEAQ. The CDR3 DNA reads as TGTGCCAGCAGCGAAGAAGCCGCAGCCTCCTACGAGCAGTACTTC. Protein: CASSEEAAASYEQYF.

This clone has only a few counts. V is TRBV9 and J is TRBJ2-7, with 8 bases lining up with TRBD1. The CDR3 extends over 14 amino acids. J was trimmed by 3 bases and V by 3 bases; bases with no gene match: 5. The germline gives CDR1 SGDLS, CDR2 YYNGEE. CDR3 in amino acids: CASSADGQGYEQYF. The CDR3 nucleotides are TGTGCCAGCAGCGCAGACGGACAGGGCTACGAGCAGTACTTC. Complete variable domain (other parts from reference TRBV9 and TRBJ2-7): DSGVTQTPKHLITATGQRVTLRCSPRSGDLSVYWYQQSLDQGLQFLIQYYNGEERAKGNILERFSAQQFPDLHSELNLSSLELGDSALYFCASSADGQGYEQYFGPGTRLTVT.

This rearrangement joins TRBV11-2 to TRBJ2-3; D gene uncertain. V was pared by 5 bases and J by 6 bases, with 12 bases between. The CDR3 is made up of 13 amino acids. Germline V gene data show CDR1 as SGHAT and CDR2 as FQNNGV. CDR3 nucleotide sequence: TGTGCCAGCAGCCTAGGGTACATGGATACGCAGTATTTT. Translated: CASSLGYMDTQYF.

This chain connects TRBV29-1 to TRBJ1-1; maybe TRBD1 (5 bases). CDR3 length: 12 residues. Germline CDR1 is SQVTM and CDR2 is ANQGSEA. The V and J ends lost 8 bases and 1 base respectively, with 11 bases between them. In DNA form, the CDR3 reads TGCAGCACAGGCCCGCCGAACACTGAAGCTTTCTTT. It specifies CSTGPPNTEAFF.

V gene TRBV9 combines with J gene TRBJ2-7; TRBD2 agrees at 12 bases. The V segment lost 3 bases and the J segment 4 bases; nucleotides outside the gene matches: 5. The CDR3 has 15 residues. Germline assignment: CDR1 SGDLS and CDR2 YYNGEE. The CDR3 loop is CASSATSGRRYEQYF. The DNA for the CDR3 is TGTGCCAGCAGCGCTACTAGCGGGAGGAGGTACGAGCAGTACTTC. The full variable domain, with the rest looked up from reference TRBV9 and TRBJ2-7, is DSGVTQTPKHLITATGQRVTLRCSPRSGDLSVYWYQQSLDQGLQFLIQYYNGEERAKGNILERFSAQQFPDLHSELNLSSLELGDSALYFCASSATSGRRYEQYFGPGTRLTVT.

In this sample, this clone turned up many times. V is TRBV7-9 and J is TRBJ2-2; maybe TRBD1 (6 bases). Germline values: CDR1 SEHNR, CDR2 FQNEAQ (reference sequence). Between the trimmed V and J ends, which lost 2 bases and 2 bases, there was a span of 12 bases. The CDR3 has 16 residues. Here the CDR3 reads CASSLLAGGNTGELFF. CDR3 nucleotide sequence: TGTGCCAGCAGCTTATTAGCTGGGGGCAACACCGGGGAGCTGTTTTTT.

This chain links TRBV4-3 with TRBJ2-1; D perhaps matches TRBD2 (5 bases). CDR1 and CDR2 (germline): LGHNA, YSLEER. The CDR3 spans 14 residues. Trimming removed 2 bases at V and 10 bases at J, with 15 bases between. CDR3 residues: CASSQLSPPGEQFF. The CDR3 coding sequence is TGCGCCAGCAGCCAATTGAGCCCACCGGGGGAGCAGTTCTTC.

The V call is TRBV7-9, the J call TRBJ2-7; D uncertain. Trimming cost V 5 bases and J 3 bases, with 5 bases left between them. This CDR3 region has 11 residues. The V gene's germline CDR1 is SEHNR and CDR2 FQNEAQ (reference sequence). CDR3 in amino acids: CASSPNYEQYF. The CDR3 nucleotides read TGTGCCAGCAGCCCAAACTACGAGCAGTACTTC.

Of note for this clone: Other DNA sequences in the sample encode the same CDR3. This chain links TRBV9 with TRBJ1-2, with 7 bases lining up with TRBD1. The CDR3 runs to 17 residues. Per the germline V gene, CDR1 is SGDLS and CDR2 is YYNGEE. Trimming took 1 base from V and 2 from J; bases not matched to a gene: 11. CDR3 protein: CASSVRHRAGGNYGYTF. In DNA, the CDR3 is TGTGCCAGCAGCGTAAGGCATCGAGCAGGGGGAAACTATGGCTACACCTTC.